The 19 T cell receptor beta chains presented below share a single source sample, sequenced in a study of blood T cell repertoires in COVID-19. Using immunoSEQ multiplex PCR, the repertoire was profiled, and TCRdb retains in-frame clones only, with some absent. This repertoire shows about 95,000 clones, 81% found once; its top ten account for roughly 25%. Sequencing used peripheral blood. Source of these receptors: a man older than 75 with active or convalescent COVID-19.

This clone was picked up a small number of times. The chain links TRBV6-1 to TRBJ1-5; D gene uncertain. The length of the CDR3 is 16 residues. The V end was cut by 2 bases, the J end by 0 bases, with 11 bases between. Germline CDR1 is MNHNS and CDR2 is SASEGT. DNA for the CDR3: TGTGCCAGCAGTGAATTAGCGGGATATAGCAATCAGCCCCAGCATTTT. Translated, it gives CASSELAGYSNQPQHF.

This chain links TRBV3-1 (or the pseudogene TRBV3-2) with TRBJ2-1; 9 bases fit TRBD2. This CDR3 is 21 amino acids long. V was pared by 0 bases and J by 1 base, with 16 bases of the junction left unmatched. The germline V gene has CDR1 LGHDT and CDR2 YNNKEL (reference sequence). This CDR3 reads CASSQDSPSVRRGGSYNEQFF. CDR3 bases: TGTGCCAGCAGCCAAGATTCCCCTAGCGTTCGGCGGGGGGGGTCCTACAATGAGCAGTTCTTC.

The CDR3, as DNA: TGCAGCGTGGGGGACAGGGGATTGCAGCCCCAGCATTTT. It codes for CSVGDRGLQPQHF. This sequence joins TRBV29-1 and TRBJ1-5; the match to TRBD1 covers 10 bases. The CDR3 is 13 amino acids. The trim removed 6 bases at V and 7 bases at J, leaving 6 bases unmatched. The germline V gene encodes CDR1 SQVTM and CDR2 ANQGSEA.

This rearrangement joins TRBV28 to TRBJ2-3; TRBD2 might be the D (7 bases). CDR1 is MDHEN, CDR2 SYDVKM, per germline. The ends were cut back, 3 bases at V and 2 bases at J, with 15 bases in the middle. The CDR3 is made up of 16 amino acids. In DNA, the CDR3 is TGTGCCAGCAGTTTGTGGGGGGGCGCGGCCACAGATACGCAGTATTTT. Translation gives CASSLWGGAATDTQYF.

The rearrangement joins TRBV6-2 or TRBV6-3 to TRBJ2-5; possibly TRBD2 for D (5 bases). Looked up from germline, CDR1 is MNHEY and CDR2 is SVGEGT. Trimming shortened V by 5 bases and J by 5 bases, and 12 bases separated the two germline ends. The CDR3 length is 13 residues. CDR3 bases: TGTGCCAGCAGTAGGCGGGCCGGGGAGACCCAGTACTTC. Its protein product is CASSRRAGETQYF.

Notes on this clone: This specimen includes other DNA sequences encoding the same CDR3. V usage is TRBV4-1 and J usage is TRBJ2-3, with D possibly TRBD2 on 5 matching bases. Trimming removed 0 bases from V and 1 base from J, with 8 bases in between. This CDR3 spans 15 amino acids. Germline V gene lookup returns CDR1 MGHRA and CDR2 YSYEKL. Here the CDR3 DNA reads TGCGCCAGCAGCCAAGACGGACTCCGCACAGATACGCAGTATTTT. The encoded protein is CASSQDGLRTDTQYF.

The J gene is TRBJ1-2, the V gene TRBV5-1; the D is unclear. Germline CDR1 SGHRS, CDR2 YFSETQ. The CDR3 runs to 15 residues. Trimming removed 1 base at V and 5 bases at J, with 15 bases between. CDR3 loop: CASSLQNPLSYGYTF. CDR3 sequence (DNA): TGCGCCAGCAGCTTGCAAAATCCGCTGAGTTATGGCTACACCTTC.

The rearrangement joins TRBV29-1 to TRBJ2-5; D remains unclear. CDR1 SQVTM and CDR2 ANQGSEA come from the germline V gene. Trimming took 3 bases from V and 0 from J, leaving 11 bases between them. This CDR3 comprises 14 residues. The CDR3 nucleotides are TGCAGCGTTGATTGGTCCAGGAACCAAGAGACCCAGTACTTC. It translates to CSVDWSRNQETQYF.

The chain employs TRBV27 and TRBJ1-4, with 9 bases fitting TRBD1. Unmatched junction bases numbered 5, after V lost 8 bases and J lost 7 bases. Germline lookup yields CDR1 MNHEY and CDR2 SMNVEV (reference sequence). CDR3 length: 13 residues. CDR3 loop: CASRTGVFEKLFF. CDR3 nucleotides: TGTGCCAGCCGGACAGGGGTTTTTGAAAAACTGTTTTTT.

The chain employs TRBV7-6 and TRBJ2-1, with D perhaps matching TRBD1 (6 bases). This CDR3 is built from 15 residues. CDR1 and CDR2 (germline): SGHVS, FNYEAQ. V gave up 0 bases and J gave up 7 bases, with 13 bases separating them. In DNA form, the CDR3 reads TGTGCCAGCAGCTTAGCGCAGGGGAAGACGAATGAGCAGTTCTTC. Translation gives CASSLAQGKTNEQFF.

This clone was recorded at least ten times. V gene TRBV4-3 combines with J gene TRBJ2-1; possibly TRBD2 for D (6 bases). CDR1 is LGHNA, CDR2 YSLEER, per germline. With 0 bases removed from V and 3 bases from J, the gap between germline ends came to 15 bases. The CDR3 is 17 amino acids. Here the CDR3 DNA reads TGCGCCAGCAGCCAAGATTTATCACTAGCTGTCTACAATGAGCAGTTCTTC. It codes for CASSQDLSLAVYNEQFF.

This chain links TRBV7-2 with TRBJ1-2, with TRBD1 identical over 8 bases. This CDR3 has 18 residues. The ends lost 5 bases at V and 8 bases at J; junction bases unmatched: 22. The germline V gene has CDR1 SGHTA and CDR2 FQGNSA. The CDR3 DNA is TGTGCCAGCAGCCCCCGGTCAGGGGGCATTTTCAATCGGTACGGCTACACCTTC. This gives the protein CASSPRSGGIFNRYGYTF. Full variable domain (rest looked up from reference TRBV7-2 and TRBJ1-2): GAGVSQSPSNKVTEKGKDVELRCDPISGHTALYWYRQSLGQGLEFLIYFQGNSAPDKSGLPSDRFSAERTGGSVSTLTIQRTQQEDSAVYLCASSPRSGGIFNRYGYTFGSGTRLTVV.

The chain employs TRBV5-6 and TRBJ2-5; 9 bases align to TRBD1. The length of the CDR3 is 16 residues. Trimming removed 2 bases from V and 2 bases from J; junction bases left unmatched: 7. Germline CDR1 is SGHDT and CDR2 is YYEEEE. The CDR3 sequence: CASSFSTGGLQETQYF. The CDR3 DNA reads TGTGCCAGCAGCTTCTCGACAGGGGGGCTGCAAGAGACCCAGTACTTC.

CDR3 in amino acids: CASSIRRGQFF. CDR3 DNA sequence: TGTGCCAGCAGCATAAGAAGGGGGCAGTTCTTC. This sequence joins TRBV7-2 and TRBJ2-1; possible D gene TRBD1, 5 bases. V lost 5 bases, J lost 12 bases, and 11 bases lay in between. The CDR3 sequence is 11 residues long. In germline, CDR1 is SGHTA, CDR2 FQGNSA.

The gene calls are TRBV11-2 and TRBJ1-1, with TRBD1 as a possible D gene (5 bases). The CDR3 contains 13 residues. The germline V gene encodes CDR1 SGHAT and CDR2 FQNNGV. V lost 7 bases and J 11 bases, leaving 20 bases between the germline ends. CDR3 DNA: TGTGCCAGCAACACTCATTCCAGGGCTGTCGCTTTCTTT. Amino acid sequence: CASNTHSRAVAFF.

The chain uses TRBV7-9 and TRBJ2-3, with unresolved D. V was shortened by 3 bases and J by 4 bases, with 8 bases between the two germline ends. This CDR3 has 13 residues. Germline CDR1 SEHNR, CDR2 FQNEAQ (reference sequence). The CDR3 loop reads CASSFLAADTQYF. As DNA, the CDR3 is TGTGCCAGCAGCTTTCTGGCGGCAGATACGCAGTATTTT.

V gene TRBV12-5 combines with J gene TRBJ2-3; a weak D match, TRBD2 (7 bases). Germline CDR1 is LGHNT and CDR2 is FRNRAP. The V gene lost 5 bases and the J gene lost 2 bases, with 11 bases spanning the gap. This CDR3 is built from 14 residues. CDR3 nucleotide sequence: TGTGCTAGTGGTCCCGGGGGGCCCACAGATACGCAGTATTTT. It is translated as CASGPGGPTDTQYF.

The chain has TRBV29-1 and TRBJ1-1, with 9 bases that match TRBD1. The CDR3 is 13 amino acids. V was clipped by 7 bases and J by 3 bases; unmatched bases: 6. Germline CDR1 and CDR2: SQVTM and ANQGSEA. As DNA, the CDR3 is TGCAGCGCCCTGACAGGGGGGTACACTGAAGCTTTCTTT. It yields the protein CSALTGGYTEAFF.

CDR3 nucleotide sequence: TGTGCCAGTAACCCCGGGGTGGGGGCGGACAATGAGCAGTTCTTC. It is translated as CASNPGVGADNEQFF. The chain combines TRBV19 with TRBJ2-1, with D perhaps TRBD1 (6 bases). Trimming pared 7 bases from V and 5 bases from J, leaving 18 bases between. The CDR3 extends over 15 amino acids. Germline-derived CDR1 and CDR2 are LNHDA and SQIVND (reference sequence).